This T cell receptor (beta chain) was identified in a study of blood T cells in healthy people across ages. Through a sample-barcoded 5' primer and a J-beta primer mix, a second PCR was run for roughly 6 to 12 cycles. From each sample, at least 2.5 million paired-end reads containing CDR3 were obtained. TCRdb re-called the 5' RACE reads through MiXCR, storing one row per CDR3 protein. Here the sample spans 700,000 or so distinct CDR3 sequences, about 20% being singletons. In germline, CDR1 is SGHAT, CDR2 FQDESV (reference sequence). The ends were cut back, 0 bases at V and 7 bases at J, with 8 bases in the middle. This CDR3 region has 13 residues.

V gene TRBV11-1 combines with J gene TRBJ2-3; D possibly corresponds to TRBD2 (6 bases). The sample was blood. The TCR was taken from a man between 65 and 85 years old in good health. For the CDR3, the DNA is TGTGCCAGCAGCTTAGCGGGACTCCATACGCAGTATTTT. The encoded protein is CASSLAGLHTQYF.